The entry below describes one T cell receptor (beta chain). The data stem from a study of T cells expressing NK-cell markers. Study-wide background: TCR beta repertoires came from sorted CD3+CD56+NKG2C+, CD3+CD56+NKG2C- and CD3+CD56-NKG2C+ T cells. The eight sequenced donors comprised seven who were HCMV-seropositive and one who was seronegative.

The CDR3 length is 16 residues. The germline gives CDR1 PRHDT, CDR2 FYEKMQ (reference sequence). TCRdb reprocessed the 5' RACE reads, keeping one entry per CDR3 protein, no DNA. The sample data list 130,000 to 150,000 distinct CDR3 sequences. The sample consisted of blood T cells: a sorted CD56 or NKG2C T cell subset, CD4+ or CD8+ T cells, or bulk PBMC T cells (not recorded which). The chain combines TRBV13 with TRBJ2-5; no DNA is available, so the TRBD1 call from TCRdb remains unchecked. The receptor was derived from a young man in good health. CDR3 residues: CASSFSTGGIEETQYF.